This TCR beta chain is from a study of shared clonotypes between healthy human individuals. About this clone itself: What it binds is not known.

Sequencing was at deep level. Some clones are missing from TCRdb's copy, which holds only in-frame ones; the method was immunoSEQ multiplex PCR. Of about 2 million clones listed, over 85% are singletons. Overall study results and limits: Represented diversity, genetic and exposure-history alike, was limited by few donors.

Terminally differentiated effector memory CD45RA+ cells were excluded by CCR7 positive selection of CD45RO-negative cells. This clonotype was obtained from a man between 18 and 35 years old in good health. The material sequenced was naive CD8+ T cells sorted from blood.

CDR3 coding DNA: TGTGCCAGCACCGTAGCGGGAGGCAACTCCTACGAGCAGTACTTC. Translated, it gives CASTVAGGNSYEQYF. This sequence joins TRBV28 and TRBJ2-7; 10 bases align to TRBD2. CDR3 length: 15 amino acids. V lost 7 bases and J lost 0; bases outside the gene matches: 6. The germline CDR1 and CDR2 sequences are MDHEN and SYDVKM.